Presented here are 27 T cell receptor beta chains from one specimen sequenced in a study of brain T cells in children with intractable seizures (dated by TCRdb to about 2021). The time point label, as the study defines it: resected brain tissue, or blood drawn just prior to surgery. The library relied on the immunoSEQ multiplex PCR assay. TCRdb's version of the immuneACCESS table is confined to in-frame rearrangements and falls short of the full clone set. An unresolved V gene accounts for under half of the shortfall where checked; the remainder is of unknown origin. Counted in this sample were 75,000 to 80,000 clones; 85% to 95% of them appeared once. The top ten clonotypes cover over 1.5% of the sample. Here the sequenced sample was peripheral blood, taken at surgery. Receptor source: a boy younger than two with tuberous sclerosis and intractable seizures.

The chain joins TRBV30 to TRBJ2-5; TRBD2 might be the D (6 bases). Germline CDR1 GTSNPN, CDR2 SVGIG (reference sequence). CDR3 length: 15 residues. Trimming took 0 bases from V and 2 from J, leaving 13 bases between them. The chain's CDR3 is CAWSVSDYPQETQYF. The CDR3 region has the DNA TGTGCCTGGAGTGTCTCGGACTACCCTCAAGAGACCCAGTACTTC.

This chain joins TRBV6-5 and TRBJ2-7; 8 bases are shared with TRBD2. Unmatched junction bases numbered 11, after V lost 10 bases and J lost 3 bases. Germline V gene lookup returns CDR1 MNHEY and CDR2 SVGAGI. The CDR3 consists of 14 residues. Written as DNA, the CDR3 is TGTGCCACACACCAATTCGGGAGGGGCTACGAGCAGTACTTC. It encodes CATHQFGRGYEQYF.

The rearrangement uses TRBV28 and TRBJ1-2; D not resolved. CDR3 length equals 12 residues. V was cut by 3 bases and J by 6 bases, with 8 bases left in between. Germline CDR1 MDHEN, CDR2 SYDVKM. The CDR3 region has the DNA TGTGCCAGCAGTTTCCCCGGCCATGGCTACACCTTC. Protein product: CASSFPGHGYTF.

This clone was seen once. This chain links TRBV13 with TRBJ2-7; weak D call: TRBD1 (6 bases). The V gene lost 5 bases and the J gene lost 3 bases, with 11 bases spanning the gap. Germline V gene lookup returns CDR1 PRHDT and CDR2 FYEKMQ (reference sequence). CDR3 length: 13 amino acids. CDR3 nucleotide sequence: TGTGCCAGCAGCAGAGGACAGAGCTACGAGCAGTACTTC. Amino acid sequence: CASSRGQSYEQYF. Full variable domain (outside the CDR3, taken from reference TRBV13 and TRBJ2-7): AAGVIQSPRHLIKEKRETATLKCYPIPRHDTVYWYQQGPGQDPQFLISFYEKMQSDKGSIPDRFSAQQFSDYHSELNMSSLELGDSALYFCASSRGQSYEQYFGPGTRLTVT.

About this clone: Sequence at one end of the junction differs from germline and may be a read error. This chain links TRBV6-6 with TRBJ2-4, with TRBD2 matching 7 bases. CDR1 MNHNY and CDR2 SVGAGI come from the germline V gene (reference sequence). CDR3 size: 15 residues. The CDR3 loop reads CATSLVGGAKNIQYF. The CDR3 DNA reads TGTGCCACCAGTCTCGTCGGGGGGGCCAAAAACATTCAGTACTTC.

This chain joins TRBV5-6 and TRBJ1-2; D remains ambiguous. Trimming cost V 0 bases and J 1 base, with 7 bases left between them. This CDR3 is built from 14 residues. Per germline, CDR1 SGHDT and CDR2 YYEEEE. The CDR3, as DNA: TGTGCCAGCAGCTTGGACCGGCTTAACTATGGCTACACCTTC. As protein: CASSLDRLNYGYTF.

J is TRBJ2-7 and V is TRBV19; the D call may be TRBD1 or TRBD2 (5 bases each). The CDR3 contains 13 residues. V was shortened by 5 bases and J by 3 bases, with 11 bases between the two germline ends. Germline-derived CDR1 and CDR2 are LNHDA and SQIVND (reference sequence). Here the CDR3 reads CASSPGDGYEQYF. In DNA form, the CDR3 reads TGTGCCAGTAGTCCCGGGGACGGCTACGAGCAGTACTTC.

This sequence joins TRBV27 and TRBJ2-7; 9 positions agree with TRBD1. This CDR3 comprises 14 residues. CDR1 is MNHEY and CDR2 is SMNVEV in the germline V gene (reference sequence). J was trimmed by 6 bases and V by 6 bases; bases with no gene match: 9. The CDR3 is CASSRRGQGPEQYF. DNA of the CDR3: TGTGCCAGCAGCAGGCGGGGACAGGGCCCCGAGCAGTACTTC.

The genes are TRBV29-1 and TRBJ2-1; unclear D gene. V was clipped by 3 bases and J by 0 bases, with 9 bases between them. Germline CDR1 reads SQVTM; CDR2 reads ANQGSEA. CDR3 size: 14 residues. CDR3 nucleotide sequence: TGCAGCGTTGATGGCGCCGGCTCCTACAATGAGCAGTTCTTC. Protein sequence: CSVDGAGSYNEQFF.

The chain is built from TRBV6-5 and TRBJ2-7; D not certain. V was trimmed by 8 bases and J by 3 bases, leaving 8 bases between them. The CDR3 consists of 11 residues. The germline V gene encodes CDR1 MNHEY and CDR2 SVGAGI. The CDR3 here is CASATGYEQYF. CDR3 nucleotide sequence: TGTGCCAGCGCTACGGGCTACGAGCAGTACTTC.

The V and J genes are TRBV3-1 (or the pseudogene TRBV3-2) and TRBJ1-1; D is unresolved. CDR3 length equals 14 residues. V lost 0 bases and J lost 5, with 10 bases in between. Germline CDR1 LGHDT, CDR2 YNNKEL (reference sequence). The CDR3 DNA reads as TGTGCCAGCAGCCAAGATCTCGGTCTTACTGAAGCTTTCTTT. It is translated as CASSQDLGLTEAFF.

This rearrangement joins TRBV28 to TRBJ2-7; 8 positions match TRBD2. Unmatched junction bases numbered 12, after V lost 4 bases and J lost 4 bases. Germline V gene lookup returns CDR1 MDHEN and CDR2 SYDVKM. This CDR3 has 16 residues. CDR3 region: CASSSVDWSGGYEQYF. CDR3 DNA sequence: TGTGCCAGCAGTTCAGTAGATTGGAGCGGGGGTTACGAGCAGTACTTC.

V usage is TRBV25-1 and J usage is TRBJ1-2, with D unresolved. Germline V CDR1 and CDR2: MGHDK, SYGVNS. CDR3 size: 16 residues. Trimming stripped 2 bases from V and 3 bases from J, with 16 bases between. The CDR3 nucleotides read TGTGCCAGCAGTGAAGGGGAGGGTATCTCCCACTATGGCTACACCTTC. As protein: CASSEGEGISHYGYTF.

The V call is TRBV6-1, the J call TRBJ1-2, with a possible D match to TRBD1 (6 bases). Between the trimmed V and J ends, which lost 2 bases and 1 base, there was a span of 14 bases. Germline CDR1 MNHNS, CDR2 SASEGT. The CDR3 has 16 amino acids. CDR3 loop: CASSERGWTVNYGYTF. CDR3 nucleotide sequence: TGTGCCAGCAGTGAAAGAGGGTGGACAGTTAACTATGGCTACACCTTC.

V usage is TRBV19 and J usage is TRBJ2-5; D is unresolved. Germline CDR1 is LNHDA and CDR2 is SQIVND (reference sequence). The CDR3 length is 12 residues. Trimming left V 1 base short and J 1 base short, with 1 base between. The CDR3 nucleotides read TGTGCCAGTAGTATAGCCCAAGAGACCCAGTACTTC. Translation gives CASSIAQETQYF.

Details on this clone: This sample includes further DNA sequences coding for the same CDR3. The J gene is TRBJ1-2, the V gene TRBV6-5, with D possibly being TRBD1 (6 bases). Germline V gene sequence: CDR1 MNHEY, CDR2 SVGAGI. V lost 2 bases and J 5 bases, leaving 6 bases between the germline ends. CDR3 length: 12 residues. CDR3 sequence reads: CASSYQGYGYTF. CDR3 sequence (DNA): TGTGCCAGCAGTTACCAGGGGTATGGCTACACCTTC.

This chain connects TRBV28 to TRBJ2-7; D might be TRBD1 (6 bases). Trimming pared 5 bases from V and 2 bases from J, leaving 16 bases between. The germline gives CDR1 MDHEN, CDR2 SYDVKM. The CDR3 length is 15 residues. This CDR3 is CASSIRPGTTYEQYF. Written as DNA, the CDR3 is TGTGCCAGCAGTATCAGACCCGGGACAACCTACGAGCAGTACTTC.

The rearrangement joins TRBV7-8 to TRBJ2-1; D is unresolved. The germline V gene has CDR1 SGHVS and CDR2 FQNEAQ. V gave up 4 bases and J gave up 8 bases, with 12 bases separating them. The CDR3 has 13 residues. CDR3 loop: CASSSSLWDEQFF. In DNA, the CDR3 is TGTGCCAGCAGCTCCTCACTTTGGGATGAGCAGTTCTTC.

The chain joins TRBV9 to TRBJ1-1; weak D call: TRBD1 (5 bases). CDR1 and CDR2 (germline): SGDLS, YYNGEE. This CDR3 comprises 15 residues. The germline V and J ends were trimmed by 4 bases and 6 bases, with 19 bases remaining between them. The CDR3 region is CASSPEGRVRSEAFF. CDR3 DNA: TGTGCCAGCAGCCCCGAGGGGAGGGTACGATCTGAAGCTTTCTTT.

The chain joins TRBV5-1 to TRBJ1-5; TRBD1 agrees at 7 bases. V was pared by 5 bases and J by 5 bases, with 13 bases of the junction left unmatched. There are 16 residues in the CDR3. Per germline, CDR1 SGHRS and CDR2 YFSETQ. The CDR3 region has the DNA TGCGCCAGCAGGCATCGACAGGGCGGGGGCGATCAGCCCCAGCATTTT. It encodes CASRHRQGGGDQPQHF.

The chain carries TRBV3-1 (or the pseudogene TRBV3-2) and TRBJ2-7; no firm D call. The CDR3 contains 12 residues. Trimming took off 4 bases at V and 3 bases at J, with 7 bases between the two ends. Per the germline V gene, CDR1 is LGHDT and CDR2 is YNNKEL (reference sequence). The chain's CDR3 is CASSLSHYEQYF. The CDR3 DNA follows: TGTGCCAGCAGCCTGAGCCACTACGAGCAGTACTTC.

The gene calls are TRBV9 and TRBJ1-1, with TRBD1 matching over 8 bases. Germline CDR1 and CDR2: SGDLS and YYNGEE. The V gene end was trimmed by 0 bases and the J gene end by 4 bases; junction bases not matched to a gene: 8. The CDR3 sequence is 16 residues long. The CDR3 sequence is CASSVVLGDRRTEAFF. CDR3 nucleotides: TGTGCCAGCAGCGTAGTTTTAGGGGACAGGCGCACTGAAGCTTTCTTT.

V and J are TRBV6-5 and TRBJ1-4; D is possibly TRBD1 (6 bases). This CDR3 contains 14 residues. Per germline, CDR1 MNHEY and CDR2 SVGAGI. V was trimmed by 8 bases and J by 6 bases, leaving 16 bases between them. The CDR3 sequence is CASGLNRADEKLFF. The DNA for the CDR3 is TGTGCCAGCGGATTAAACAGGGCAGATGAAAAACTGTTTTTT.

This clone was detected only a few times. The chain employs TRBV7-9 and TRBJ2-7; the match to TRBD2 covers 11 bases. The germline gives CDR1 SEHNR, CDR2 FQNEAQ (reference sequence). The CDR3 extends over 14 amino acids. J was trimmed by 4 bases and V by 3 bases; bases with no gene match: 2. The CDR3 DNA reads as TGTGCCAGCAGCTTTAGCGGGGGGGCGTACGAGCAGTACTTC. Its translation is CASSFSGGAYEQYF.

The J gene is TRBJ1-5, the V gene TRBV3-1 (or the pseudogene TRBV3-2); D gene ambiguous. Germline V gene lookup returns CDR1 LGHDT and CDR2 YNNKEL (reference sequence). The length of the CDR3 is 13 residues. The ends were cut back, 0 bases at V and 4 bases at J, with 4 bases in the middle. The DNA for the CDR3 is TGTGCCAGCAGCCAAGAATGGAATCAGCCCCAGCATTTT. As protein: CASSQEWNQPQHF.

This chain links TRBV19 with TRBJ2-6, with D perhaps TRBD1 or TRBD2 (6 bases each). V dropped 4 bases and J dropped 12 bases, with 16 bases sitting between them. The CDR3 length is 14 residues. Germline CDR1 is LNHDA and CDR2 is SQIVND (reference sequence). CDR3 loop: CASSRQEGFFVLTF. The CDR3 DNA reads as TGTGCCAGTAGTAGACAGGAGGGGTTCTTCGTCCTGACTTTC. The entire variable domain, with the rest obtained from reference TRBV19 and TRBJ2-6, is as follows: DGGITQSPKYLFRKEGQNVTLSCEQNLNHDAMYWYRQDPGQGLRLIYYSQIVNDFQKGDIAEGYSVSREKKESFPLTVTSAQKNPTAFYLCASSRQEGFFVLTFGAGSRLTVL.

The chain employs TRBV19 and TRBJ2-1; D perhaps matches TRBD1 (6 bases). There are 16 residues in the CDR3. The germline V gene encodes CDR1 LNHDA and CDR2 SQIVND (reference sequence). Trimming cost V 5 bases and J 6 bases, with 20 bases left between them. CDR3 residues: CASSSHRAPLFNEQFF. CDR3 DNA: TGTGCCAGTAGTTCCCACAGGGCCCCCCTGTTCAATGAGCAGTTCTTC.